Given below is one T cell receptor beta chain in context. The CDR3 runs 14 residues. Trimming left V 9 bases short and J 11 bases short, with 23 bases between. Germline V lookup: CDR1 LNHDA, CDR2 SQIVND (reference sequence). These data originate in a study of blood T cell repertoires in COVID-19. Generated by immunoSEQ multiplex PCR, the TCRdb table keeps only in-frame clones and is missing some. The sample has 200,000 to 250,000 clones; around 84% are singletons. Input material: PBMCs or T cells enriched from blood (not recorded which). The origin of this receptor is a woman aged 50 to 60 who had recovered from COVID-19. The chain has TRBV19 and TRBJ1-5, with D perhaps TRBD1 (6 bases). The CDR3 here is CASLETGLERAQHF. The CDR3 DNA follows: TGTGCCAGCTTGGAAACAGGGCTGGAGAGGGCCCAGCATTTT.